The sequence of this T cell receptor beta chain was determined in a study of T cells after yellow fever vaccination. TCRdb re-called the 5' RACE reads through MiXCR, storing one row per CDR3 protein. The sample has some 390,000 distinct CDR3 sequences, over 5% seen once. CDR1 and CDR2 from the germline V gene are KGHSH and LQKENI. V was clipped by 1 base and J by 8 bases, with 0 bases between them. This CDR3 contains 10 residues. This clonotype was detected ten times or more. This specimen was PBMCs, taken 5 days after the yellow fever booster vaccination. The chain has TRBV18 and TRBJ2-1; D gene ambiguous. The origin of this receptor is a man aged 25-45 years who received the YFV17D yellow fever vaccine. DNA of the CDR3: TGTGCCAGCTCACCACATGAGCAGTTCTTC. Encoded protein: CASSPHEQFF.